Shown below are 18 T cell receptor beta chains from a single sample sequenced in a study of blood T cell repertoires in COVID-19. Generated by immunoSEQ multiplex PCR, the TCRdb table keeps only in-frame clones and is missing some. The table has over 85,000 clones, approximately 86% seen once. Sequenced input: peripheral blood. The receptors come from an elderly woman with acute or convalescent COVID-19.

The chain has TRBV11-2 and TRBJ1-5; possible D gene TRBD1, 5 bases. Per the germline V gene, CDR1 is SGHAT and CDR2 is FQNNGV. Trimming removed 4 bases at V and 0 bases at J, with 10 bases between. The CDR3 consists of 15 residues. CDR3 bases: TGTGCCAGCAGCTCGGGGGGTTATAGCAATCAGCCCCAGCATTTT. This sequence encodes CASSSGGYSNQPQHF.

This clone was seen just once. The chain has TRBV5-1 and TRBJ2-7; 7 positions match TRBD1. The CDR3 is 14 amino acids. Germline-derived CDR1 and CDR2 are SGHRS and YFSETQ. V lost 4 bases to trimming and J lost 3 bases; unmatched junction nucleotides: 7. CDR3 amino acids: CASSQERGLYEQYF. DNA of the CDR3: TGCGCCAGCAGCCAGGAGAGGGGGCTCTACGAGCAGTACTTC.

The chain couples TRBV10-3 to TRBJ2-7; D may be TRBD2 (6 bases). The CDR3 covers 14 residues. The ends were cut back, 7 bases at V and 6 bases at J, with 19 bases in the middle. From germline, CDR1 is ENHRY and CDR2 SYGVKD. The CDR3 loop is CAITRDSPSGEQYF. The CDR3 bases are TGTGCCATCACCAGGGACTCCCCCTCAGGCGAGCAGTACTTC.

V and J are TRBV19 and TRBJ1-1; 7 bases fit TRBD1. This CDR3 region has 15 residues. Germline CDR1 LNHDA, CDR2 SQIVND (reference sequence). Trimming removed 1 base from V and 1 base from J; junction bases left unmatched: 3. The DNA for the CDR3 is TGTGCCAGTAGTATAGCGGGACAGCCGAACACTGAAGCTTTCTTT. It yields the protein CASSIAGQPNTEAFF.

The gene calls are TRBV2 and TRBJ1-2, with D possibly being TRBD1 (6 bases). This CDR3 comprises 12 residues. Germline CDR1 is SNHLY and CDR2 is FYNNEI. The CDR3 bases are TGTGCTTCCGAACAGGGAGTATATGGCTACACCTTC. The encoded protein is CASEQGVYGYTF.

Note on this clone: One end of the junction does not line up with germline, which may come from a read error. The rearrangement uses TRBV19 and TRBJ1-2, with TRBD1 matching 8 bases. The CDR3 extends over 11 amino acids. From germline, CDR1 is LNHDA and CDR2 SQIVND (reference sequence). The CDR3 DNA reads TGTGCCAGTAGTACAGGGGGCGGCTCCACCTTC. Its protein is CASSTGGGSTF. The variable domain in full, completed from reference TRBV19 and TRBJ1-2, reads DGGITQSPKYLFRKEGQNVTLSCEQNLNHDAMYWYRQDPGQGLRLIYYSQIVNDFQKGDIAEGYSVSREKKESFPLTVTSAQKNPTAFYLCASSTGGGSTFGSGTRLTVV.

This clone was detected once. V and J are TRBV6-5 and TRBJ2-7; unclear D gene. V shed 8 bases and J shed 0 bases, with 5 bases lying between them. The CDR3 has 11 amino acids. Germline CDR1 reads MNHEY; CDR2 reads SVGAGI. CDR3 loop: CASGNSYEQYF. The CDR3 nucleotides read TGTGCCAGCGGCAACTCCTACGAGCAGTACTTC.

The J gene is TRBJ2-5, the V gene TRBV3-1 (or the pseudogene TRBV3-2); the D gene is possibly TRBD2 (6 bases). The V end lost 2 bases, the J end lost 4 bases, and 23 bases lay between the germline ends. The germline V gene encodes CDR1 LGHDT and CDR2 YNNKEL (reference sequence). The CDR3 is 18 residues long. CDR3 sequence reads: CASSQSPRDLPVGETQYF. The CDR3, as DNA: TGTGCCAGCAGCCAATCACCGCGGGACCTCCCCGTGGGAGAGACCCAGTACTTC.

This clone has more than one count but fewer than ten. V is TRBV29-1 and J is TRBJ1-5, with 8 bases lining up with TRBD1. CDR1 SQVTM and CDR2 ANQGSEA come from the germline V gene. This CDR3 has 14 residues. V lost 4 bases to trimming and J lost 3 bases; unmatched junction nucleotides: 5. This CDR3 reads CSVASGGINQPQHF. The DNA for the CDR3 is TGCAGCGTTGCCTCAGGGGGCATCAATCAGCCCCAGCATTTT.

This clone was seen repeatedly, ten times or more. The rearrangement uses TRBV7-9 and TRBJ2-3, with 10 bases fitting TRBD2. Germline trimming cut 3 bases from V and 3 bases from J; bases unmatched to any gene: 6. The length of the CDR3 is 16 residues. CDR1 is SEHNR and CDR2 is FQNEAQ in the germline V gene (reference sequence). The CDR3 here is CASSFGLAGDTDTQYF. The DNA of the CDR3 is TGTGCCAGCAGCTTCGGTCTAGCGGGGGATACAGATACGCAGTATTTT.

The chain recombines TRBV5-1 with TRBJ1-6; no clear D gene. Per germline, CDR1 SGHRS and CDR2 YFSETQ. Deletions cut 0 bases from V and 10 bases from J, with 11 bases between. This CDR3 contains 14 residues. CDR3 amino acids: CASSLERGNSPLHF. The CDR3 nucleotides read TGCGCCAGCAGCTTGGAGAGAGGGAACTCACCCCTCCACTTT.

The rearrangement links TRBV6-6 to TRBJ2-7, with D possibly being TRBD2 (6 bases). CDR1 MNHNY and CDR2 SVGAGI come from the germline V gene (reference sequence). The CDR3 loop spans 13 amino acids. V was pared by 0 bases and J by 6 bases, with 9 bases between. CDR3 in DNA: TGTGCCAGCAGTTACTCACAGGAGGGCGAGCAGTACTTC. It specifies CASSYSQEGEQYF.

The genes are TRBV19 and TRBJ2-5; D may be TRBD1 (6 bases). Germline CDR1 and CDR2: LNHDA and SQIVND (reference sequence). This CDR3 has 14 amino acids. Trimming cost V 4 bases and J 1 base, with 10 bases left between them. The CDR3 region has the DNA TGTGCCAGTAGTAGGCAGGGGACCCAAGAGACCCAGTACTTC. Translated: CASSRQGTQETQYF. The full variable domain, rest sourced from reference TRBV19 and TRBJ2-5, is DGGITQSPKYLFRKEGQNVTLSCEQNLNHDAMYWYRQDPGQGLRLIYYSQIVNDFQKGDIAEGYSVSREKKESFPLTVTSAQKNPTAFYLCASSRQGTQETQYFGPGTRLLVL.

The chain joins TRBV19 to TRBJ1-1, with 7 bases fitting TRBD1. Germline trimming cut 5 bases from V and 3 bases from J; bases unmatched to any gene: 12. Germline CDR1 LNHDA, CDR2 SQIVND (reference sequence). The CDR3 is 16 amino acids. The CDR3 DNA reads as TGTGCCAGTAGTCCCCCGCCAGGGGGGACGTACACTGAAGCTTTCTTT. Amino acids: CASSPPPGGTYTEAFF.

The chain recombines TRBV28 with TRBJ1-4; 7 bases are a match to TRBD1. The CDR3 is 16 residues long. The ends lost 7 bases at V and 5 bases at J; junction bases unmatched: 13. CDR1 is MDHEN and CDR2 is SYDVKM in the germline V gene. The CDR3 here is CASTAGQAIGNEKLFF. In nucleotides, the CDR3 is TGTGCCAGCACGGCTGGACAGGCCATAGGGAATGAAAAACTGTTTTTT.

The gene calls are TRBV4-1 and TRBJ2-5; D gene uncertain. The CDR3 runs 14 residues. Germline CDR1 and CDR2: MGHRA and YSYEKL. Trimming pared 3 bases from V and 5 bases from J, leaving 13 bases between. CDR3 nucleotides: TGCGCCAGCAGCCACCCCCCAGTCTCCGAGACCCAGTACTTC. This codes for CASSHPPVSETQYF.

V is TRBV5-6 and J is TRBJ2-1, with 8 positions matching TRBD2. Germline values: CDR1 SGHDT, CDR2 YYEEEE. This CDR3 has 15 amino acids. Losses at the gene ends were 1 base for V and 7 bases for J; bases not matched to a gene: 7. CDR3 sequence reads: CASSLTGGSTNEQFF. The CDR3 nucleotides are TGTGCCAGCAGCTTGACGGGGGGGAGTACGAATGAGCAGTTCTTC.

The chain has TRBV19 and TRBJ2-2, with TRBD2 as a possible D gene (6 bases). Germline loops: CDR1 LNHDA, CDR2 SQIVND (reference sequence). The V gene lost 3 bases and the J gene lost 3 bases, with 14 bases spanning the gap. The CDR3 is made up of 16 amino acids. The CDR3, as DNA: TGTGCCAGTAGTATGTTCTCGGGGGTTGACACCGGGGAGCTGTTTTTT. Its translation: CASSMFSGVDTGELFF.